These 7 T cell receptor beta chains originate from one sample sequenced in a study of PD-L1 blockade in urothelial cancer. Profiled with immunoSEQ multiplex PCR; TCRdb holds only in-frame clones, not every one. The repertoire holds tens of thousands of clones, more than 70% seen once, with 0.97% in the top ten. The sample's time point: pretreatment peripheral blood. The specimen was PBMCs, collected around atezolizumab (anti-PD-L1) treatment. These receptors came from a woman of 80 years or more with urothelial cancer.

The genes are TRBV9 and TRBJ1-2, with 12 bases identical to TRBD1. Germline CDR1 and CDR2: SGDLS and YYNGEE. CDR3 size: 15 residues. The J segment lost 6 bases and the V segment lost 0 bases, leaving 3 bases of the junction unmatched. The CDR3 DNA follows: TGTGCCAGCAGCGTAGAGGGGACAGGGGGCGATGGCTACACCTTC. Translation: CASSVEGTGGDGYTF.

The V gene is TRBV13, the J gene TRBJ2-7, with a weak D call TRBD2 (5 bases). The CDR3 has 15 residues. Germline V gene lookup returns CDR1 PRHDT and CDR2 FYEKMQ (reference sequence). The germline V and J ends were trimmed by 2 bases and 0 bases, with 11 bases remaining between them. CDR3 protein: CASSLRLEASYEQYF. The CDR3 DNA sequence: TGTGCCAGCAGCTTAAGGTTGGAGGCCTCCTACGAGCAGTACTTC.

The J gene is TRBJ2-7, the V gene TRBV5-6; 11 nucleotides match TRBD2. The V segment lost 4 bases and the J segment 2 bases; nucleotides outside the gene matches: 8. Per the germline V gene, CDR1 is SGHDT and CDR2 is YYEEEE. The CDR3 loop spans 16 amino acids. CDR3 nucleotide sequence: TGTGCCAGCAGCCAGGGGACTAGCGGACCCCCCTACGAGCAGTACTTC. The encoded protein is CASSQGTSGPPYEQYF. Using reference TRBV5-6 and TRBJ2-7 for the parts outside the CDR3, the full variable domain is DAGVTQSPTHLIKTRGQQVTLRCSPKSGHDTVSWYQQALGQGPQFIFQYYEEEERQRGNFPDRFSGHQFPNYSSELNVNALLLGDSALYLCASSQGTSGPPYEQYFGPGTRLTVT.

The chain is built from TRBV28 and TRBJ1-2; D unresolved. The length of the CDR3 is 15 residues. Trimming took off 6 bases at V and 0 bases at J, with 14 bases between the two ends. Germline assignment: CDR1 MDHEN and CDR2 SYDVKM. Written as DNA, the CDR3 is TGTGCCAGCAGCCAGGCGTGGGGAGCTAACTATGGCTACACCTTC. Translating gives CASSQAWGANYGYTF.

The CDR3 nucleotides are TGTGCCAGCAGTCGACAGGGGGGAACAGATACGCAGTATTTT. This encodes CASSRQGGTDTQYF. The rearrangement joins TRBV25-1 to TRBJ2-3; TRBD1 agrees at 9 bases. Trimming at V came to 5 bases and at J to 3 bases, leaving 3 bases not matched to a gene. This CDR3 region has 14 residues. Per the germline V gene, CDR1 is MGHDK and CDR2 is SYGVNS.

With respect to this clone: At one end the junction does not follow the germline gene, possibly because of a read error. This chain links TRBV11-3 with TRBJ2-1; D is uncertain. The CDR3 has 11 residues. Germline CDR1 SGHNT, CDR2 YENEEA. CDR3 bases: TGTGCCAGCAGCTCCGACAATGAGCAGTTCTTC. Translation: CASSSDNEQFF.

V and J are TRBV4-2 and TRBJ2-7, with TRBD1 identical over 9 bases. CDR1 is LGHNA and CDR2 is YNFKEQ in the germline V gene. The CDR3 consists of 14 residues. Trimming at V came to 11 bases and at J to 4 bases, leaving 12 bases not matched to a gene. This chain's CDR3 is CASRETGGSYEQYF. DNA of the CDR3: TGTGCCTCCCGGGAAACAGGGGGCTCGTACGAGCAGTACTTC.